What follows describes a single T cell receptor (beta chain). Its matching antigen is unknown. V lost 5 bases, J lost 1 base, and 8 bases stayed unmatched. The CDR3 spans 19 residues. Germline V CDR1 and CDR2: SGHTA, FQGNSA. With 60 Vbeta and 13 Jbeta primers, the PCR was carried out. Sequencing used immunoSEQ multiplex PCR; TCRdb keeps in-frame clones, though not all of them. Of roughly 110,000 clones listed, roughly two thirds are singletons. The data were obtained in a study of cytomegalovirus exposure and HLA in healthy donors. General study results and limits: While the bulk of TCR sequences proved rare, some public TCRs turned up in many donors. As confirmed in vitro, three CMV-associated chains were specific for CMV antigens. According to a later analysis, donors in an Asian-associated ancestry cluster reportedly had fewer N-insertions than the roughly 660-donor mean.

The receptor was isolated from a female donor in good health and CMV-seronegative. J is TRBJ2-2 and V is TRBV7-2; 15 bases agree with TRBD2. The sample comprised PBMCs. CDR3 in DNA: TGTGCCAGCAGCACGAGATGGGGACTAGCGGGGGGGAACACCGGGGAGCTGTTTTTT. Translating gives CASSTRWGLAGGNTGELFF.